This TCR beta chain came from a study of regulatory T cells in long-lasting Graves disease. This clonotype appeared many times. Arm-PCR of CDR3 regions and iRepertoire HTBI primers were the basis on which TCR beta libraries were built. TCRdb redid the calling of the multiplex PCR reads with MiXCR, one entry per CDR3 protein. The sample carries more than 300,000 distinct CDR3 sequences, around 15% recorded once. The time point denotes: newly diagnosed GD, antithyroid drugs for less than 3 months. PBMC-extracted RNA yielded the TCR library. V shed 6 bases and J shed 4 bases, with 19 bases lying between them. CDR3 size: 17 residues. Looked up from germline, CDR1 is PRHDT and CDR2 is FYEKMQ (reference sequence). Another study also made use of these data, one on T cells in Graves' hyperthyroidism and ophthalmopathy.

This receptor was taken from a woman between 18 and 30 years old with Graves disease. The sequences come from peripheral blood mononuclear cells (PBMCs), collected at new diagnosis, from a patient treated with antithyroid drugs. The rearrangement uses TRBV13 and TRBJ1-6, with D possibly being TRBD1 (6 bases). This CDR3 is CASSYRPDRVYNSPLHF. The CDR3 coding sequence is TGTGCCAGCAGTTACCGACCGGACAGAGTTTATAATTCACCCCTCCACTTT. Using reference TRBV13 and TRBJ1-6 for the parts outside the CDR3, the full variable domain is AAGVIQSPRHLIKEKRETATLKCYPIPRHDTVYWYQQGPGQDPQFLISFYEKMQSDKGSIPDRFSAQQFSDYHSELNMSSLELGDSALYFCASSYRPDRVYNSPLHFGNGTRLTVT.